The rows below give T cell receptor beta chains drawn from one sample of a study of blood T cell repertoires in COVID-19. Repertoires were generated with immunoSEQ multiplex PCR, while TCRdb's copy carries only in-frame clones and drops some. The sample shows approximately 150,000 clones, around 80% of them seen only once. Sequencing used peripheral blood. The source of these receptors is a man aged 55 to 69 with active or convalescent COVID-19. Each CDR3 is given with its conserved first and last residue. A D gene is named only where the DNA matches it firmly. Clone size is not always given. Where it is, it says once, few, many or a class for expanded clones.

size: -
D: TRBD1
V: TRBV5-4
J: TRBJ2-1
DNA: TGTGCCAGCAGCCTCACCGGACAGGGCAATGAGCAGTTCTTC
CDR3: CASSLTGQGNEQFF

size: -
D: TRBD1
V: TRBV4-3
J: TRBJ2-5
DNA: TGCGCCAGCAGCCAGGGGGCCAGGGGGCAACAAGAGACCCAGTACTTC
CDR3: CASSQGARGQQETQYF

size: -
D: -
V: TRBV7-2
J: TRBJ1-5
DNA: TGTGCCAGCAGCTCCCAGGGTATCAATCAGCCCCAGCATTTT
CDR3: CASSSQGINQPQHF

size: -
D: -
V: TRBV3-1/TRBV3-2
J: TRBJ1-1
DNA: TGTGCCAGCAGCCGCCCGGGGGGAGGGGGGACTGAAGCTTTCTTT
CDR3: CASSRPGGGGTEAFF

size: -
D: -
V: TRBV7-2
J: TRBJ1-1
DNA: TGTGCCAGCAGCTTGGGTCCCTTGACAGTCTCGAACACTGAAGCTTTCTTT
CDR3: CASSLGPLTVSNTEAFF

size: -
D: -
V: TRBV18
J: TRBJ2-7
DNA: TGTGCCAGCTCACCACAAACAGGATCCTACGAGCAGTACTTC
CDR3: CASSPQTGSYEQYF

size: once
D: -
V: TRBV28
J: TRBJ2-1
DNA: TGTGCCAGCAGTCCCGTTGATGGGGACTGGGGAAAATACAATGAGCAGTTCTTC
CDR3: CASSPVDGDWGKYNEQFF

size: -
D: -
V: TRBV6-5
J: TRBJ2-7
DNA: TGTGCCAGCAGTTATTTTAGGGGATCGTCCTACGAGCAGTACTTC
CDR3: CASSYFRGSSYEQYF

size: -
D: -
V: TRBV7-9
J: TRBJ1-4
DNA: TGTGCCAGCAGCTTTGGAGGGGATGGTGAAAAACTGTTTTTT
CDR3: CASSFGGDGEKLFF

size: -
D: -
V: TRBV29-1
J: TRBJ1-2
DNA: TGCAGCGTTGAAGATCCCGGACAAACCACTCCTGGCTACACCTTC
CDR3: CSVEDPGQTTPGYTF

size: -
D: -
V: TRBV11-2
J: TRBJ1-1
DNA: TGTGCCAGCAGCTTAGATTATGCAGGGAACACTGAAGCTTTCTTT
CDR3: CASSLDYAGNTEAFF

size: -
D: TRBD1
V: TRBV9
J: TRBJ1-5
DNA: TGTGCCAGCAGTCGGACAGGGAACAATCAGCCCCAGCATTTT
CDR3: CASSRTGNNQPQHF

size: few
D: -
V: TRBV3-1/TRBV3-2
J: TRBJ1-2
DNA: TGTGCCAGCAGCCCAGCATCAGGAAACTATGGCTACACCTTC
CDR3: CASSPASGNYGYTF

size: few
D: -
V: TRBV30
J: TRBJ1-6
DNA: TGTGCCTGGAGCAGGTTTTATAATTCACCCCTCCACTTT
CDR3: CAWSRFYNSPLHF

size: -
D: -
V: TRBV4-1
J: TRBJ2-2
DNA: TGCGCCAGCAGCCAATCCCGGGGAGTGGTCACCGGGGAGCTGTTTTTT
CDR3: CASSQSRGVVTGELFF

size: -
D: TRBD1
V: TRBV29-1
J: TRBJ1-1
DNA: TGCAGCGTCGGACAGGTAGGGACTGAAGCTTTCTTT
CDR3: CSVGQVGTEAFF

size: -
D: -
V: TRBV11-2
J: TRBJ1-3
DNA: TGTGCCAGCAGCCCCGGACACACCTCTGGAAACACCATATATTTT
CDR3: CASSPGHTSGNTIYF